The source of this T cell receptor (beta chain) is a study of long-term antiretroviral therapy in people with HIV. Findings and limits, study-wide: Blood collection from about 2003 to 2018 possibly occurred under older ART regimens. ART was followed by higher diversity that remained below transplant donor controls.

Trimming removed 2 bases at V and 0 bases at J, with 4 bases between. From germline, CDR1 is SGHAT and CDR2 FQNNGV. This CDR3 is 13 amino acids long. They ran version v3.0 of the immunoSEQ assay at survey level. Measured with immunoSEQ multiplex PCR; TCRdb has only the in-frame clones, and not every one. The sample shows tens of thousands of clones, approximately 84% of them seen only once. For this clone: Its cognate antigen is unknown.

Here the sequenced sample was unsorted PBMCs, taken approximately 2.9 years before starting antiretroviral therapy. The V gene is TRBV11-2, the J gene TRBJ1-1; D gene ambiguous. The receptor was isolated from a woman aged 25 to 45 with HIV. CDR3 sequence reads: CASSLTVNTEAFF. The CDR3 DNA reads as TGTGCCAGCAGCTTAACGGTGAACACTGAAGCTTTCTTT.